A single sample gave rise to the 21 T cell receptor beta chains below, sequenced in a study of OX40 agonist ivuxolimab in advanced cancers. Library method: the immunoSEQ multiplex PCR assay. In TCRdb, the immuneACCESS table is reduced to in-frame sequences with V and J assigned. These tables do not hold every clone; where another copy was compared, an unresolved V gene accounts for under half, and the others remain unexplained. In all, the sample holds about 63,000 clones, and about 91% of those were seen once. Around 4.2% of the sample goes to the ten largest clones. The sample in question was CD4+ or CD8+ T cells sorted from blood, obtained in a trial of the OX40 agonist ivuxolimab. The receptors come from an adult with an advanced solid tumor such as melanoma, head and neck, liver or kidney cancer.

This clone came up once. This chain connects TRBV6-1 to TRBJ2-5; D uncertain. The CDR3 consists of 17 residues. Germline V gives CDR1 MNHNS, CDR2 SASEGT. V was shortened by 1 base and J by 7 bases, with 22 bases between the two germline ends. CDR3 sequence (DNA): TGTGCCAGCAGTGAAGAGGGTGGTGACGGCCCCCCGAGGACCCAGTACTTC. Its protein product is CASSEEGGDGPPRTQYF.

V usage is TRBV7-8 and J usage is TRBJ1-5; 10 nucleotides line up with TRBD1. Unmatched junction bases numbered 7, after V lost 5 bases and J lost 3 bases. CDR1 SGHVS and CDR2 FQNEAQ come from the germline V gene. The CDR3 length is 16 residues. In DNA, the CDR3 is TGTGCCAGCAGCCGCTCCGGGACAGGGGTCAATCAGCCCCAGCATTTT. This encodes CASSRSGTGVNQPQHF.

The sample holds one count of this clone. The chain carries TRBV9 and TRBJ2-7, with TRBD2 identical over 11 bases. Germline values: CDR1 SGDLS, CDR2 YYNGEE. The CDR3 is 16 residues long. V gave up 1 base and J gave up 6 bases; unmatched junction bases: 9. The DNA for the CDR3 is TGTGCCAGCAGCGTACTAATTCGTCTAGCGGGGGGCGAGCAGTACGTC. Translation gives CASSVLIRLAGGEQYV.

Written as DNA, the CDR3 is TGTGCCAGCAGCTTTCTCGGGGGGTCCACAGATACGCAGTATTTT. Translating it yields CASSFLGGSTDTQYF. The J gene is TRBJ2-3, the V gene TRBV11-2, with 7 bases lining up with TRBD2. Trimming removed 3 bases from V and 2 bases from J; junction bases left unmatched: 5. CDR3 size: 15 residues. Germline CDR1 is SGHAT and CDR2 is FQNNGV.

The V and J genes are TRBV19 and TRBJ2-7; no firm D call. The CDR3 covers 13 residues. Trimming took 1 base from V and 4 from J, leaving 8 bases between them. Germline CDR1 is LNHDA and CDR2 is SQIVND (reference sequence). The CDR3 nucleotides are TGTGCCAGTAGTATAGGGATGGGTTACGAGCAGTACTTC. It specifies CASSIGMGYEQYF.

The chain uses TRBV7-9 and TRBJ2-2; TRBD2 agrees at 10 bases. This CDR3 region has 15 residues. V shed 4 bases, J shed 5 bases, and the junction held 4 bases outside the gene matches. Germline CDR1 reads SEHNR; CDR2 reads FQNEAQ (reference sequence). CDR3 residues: CASSSSGGLTGELFF. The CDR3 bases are TGTGCCAGCAGCTCTAGCGGGGGCTTAACCGGGGAGCTGTTTTTT.

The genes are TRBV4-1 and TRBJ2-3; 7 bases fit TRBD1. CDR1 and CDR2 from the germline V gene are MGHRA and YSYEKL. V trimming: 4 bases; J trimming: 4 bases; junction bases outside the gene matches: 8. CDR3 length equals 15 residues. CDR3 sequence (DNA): TGCGCCAGCAGCCCGGACTTTCAGGGGGCAGATACGCAGTATTTT. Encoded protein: CASSPDFQGADTQYF.

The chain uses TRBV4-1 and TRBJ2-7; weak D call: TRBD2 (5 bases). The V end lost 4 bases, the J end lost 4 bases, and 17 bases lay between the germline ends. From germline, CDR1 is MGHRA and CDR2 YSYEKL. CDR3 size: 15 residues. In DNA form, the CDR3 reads TGCGCCAGCAGCCTCAGCAGAGGACTGGTTTACGAGCAGTACTTC. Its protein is CASSLSRGLVYEQYF.

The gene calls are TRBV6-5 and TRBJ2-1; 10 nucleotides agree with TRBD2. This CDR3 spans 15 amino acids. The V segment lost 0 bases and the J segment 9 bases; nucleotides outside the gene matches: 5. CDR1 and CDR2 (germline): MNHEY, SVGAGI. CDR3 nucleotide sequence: TGTGCCAGCAGTTACTCGATAGCGGGAGGTCTTGAGCAGTTCTTC. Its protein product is CASSYSIAGGLEQFF.

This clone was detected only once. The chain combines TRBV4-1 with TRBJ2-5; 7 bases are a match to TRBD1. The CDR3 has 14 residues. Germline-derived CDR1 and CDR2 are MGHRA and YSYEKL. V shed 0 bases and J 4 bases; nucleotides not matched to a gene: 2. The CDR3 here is CASSQEYRGETQYF. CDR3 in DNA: TGCGCCAGCAGCCAAGAATACAGGGGAGAGACCCAGTACTTC.

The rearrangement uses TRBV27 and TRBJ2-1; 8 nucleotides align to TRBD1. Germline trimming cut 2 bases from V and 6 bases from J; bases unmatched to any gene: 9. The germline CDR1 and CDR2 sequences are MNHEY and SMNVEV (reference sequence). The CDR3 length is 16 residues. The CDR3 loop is CASSLGPDRGLNEQFF. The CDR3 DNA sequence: TGTGCCAGCAGTTTAGGGCCTGACAGGGGACTCAATGAGCAGTTCTTC.

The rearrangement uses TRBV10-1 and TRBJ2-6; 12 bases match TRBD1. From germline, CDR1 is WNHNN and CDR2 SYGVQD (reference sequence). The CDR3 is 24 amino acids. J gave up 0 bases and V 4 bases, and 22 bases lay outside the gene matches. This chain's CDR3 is CASSGPVRGQGASRSRSGANVLTF. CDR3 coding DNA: TGCGCCAGCAGTGGGCCGGTGCGGGGACAGGGGGCCAGTCGCAGTCGCTCTGGGGCCAACGTCCTGACTTTC.

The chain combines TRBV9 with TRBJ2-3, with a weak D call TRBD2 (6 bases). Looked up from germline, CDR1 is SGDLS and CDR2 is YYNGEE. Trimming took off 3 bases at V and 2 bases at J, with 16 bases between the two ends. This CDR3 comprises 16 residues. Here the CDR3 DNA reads TGTGCCAGCAGCGCACCGGACTACTACTCCACAGATACGCAGTATTTT. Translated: CASSAPDYYSTDTQYF.

The CDR3 DNA reads TGTGCCAGCAGTCCTCCAGGGGAGACGTCCTACGAGCAGTACTTC. Its protein product is CASSPPGETSYEQYF. V usage is TRBV28 and J usage is TRBJ2-7; TRBD1 is a possible D gene (6 bases). There are 15 residues in the CDR3. V lost 5 bases, J lost 1 base, and 15 bases lay in between. CDR1 and CDR2 (germline): MDHEN, SYDVKM.

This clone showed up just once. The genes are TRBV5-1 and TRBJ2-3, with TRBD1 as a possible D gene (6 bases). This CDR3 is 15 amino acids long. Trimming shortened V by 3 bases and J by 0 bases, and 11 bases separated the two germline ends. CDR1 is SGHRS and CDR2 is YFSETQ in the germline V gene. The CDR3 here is CASSYLTGSTDTQYF. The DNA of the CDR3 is TGCGCCAGCAGCTACTTGACAGGAAGCACAGATACGCAGTATTTT.

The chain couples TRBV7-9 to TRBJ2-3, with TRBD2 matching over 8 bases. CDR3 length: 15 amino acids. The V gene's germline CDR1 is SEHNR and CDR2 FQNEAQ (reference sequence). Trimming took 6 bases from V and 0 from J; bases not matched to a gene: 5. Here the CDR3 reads CASRHRTSSTDTQYF. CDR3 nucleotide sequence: TGTGCCAGCAGACACAGGACTAGCAGCACAGATACGCAGTATTTT.

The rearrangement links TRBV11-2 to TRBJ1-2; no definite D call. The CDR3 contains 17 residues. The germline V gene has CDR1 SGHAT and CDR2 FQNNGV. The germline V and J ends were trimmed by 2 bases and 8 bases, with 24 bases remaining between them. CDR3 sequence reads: CASSLSARGGRVWGYTF. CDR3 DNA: TGTGCCAGCAGCTTAAGTGCGCGAGGTGGCCGGGTTTGGGGCTACACCTTC.

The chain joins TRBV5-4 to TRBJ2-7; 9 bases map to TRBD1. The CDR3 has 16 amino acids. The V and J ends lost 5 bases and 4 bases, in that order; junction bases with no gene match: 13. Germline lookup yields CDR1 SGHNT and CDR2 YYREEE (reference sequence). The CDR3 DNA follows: TGTGCCAGCAGGGGGGATACCGGGACAGGGCTTTACGAGCAGTACTTC. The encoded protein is CASRGDTGTGLYEQYF. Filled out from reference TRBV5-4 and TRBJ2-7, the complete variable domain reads ETGVTQSPTHLIKTRGQQVTLRCSSQSGHNTVSWYQQALGQGPQFIFQYYREEENGRGNFPPRFSGLQFPNYSSELNVNALELDDSALYLCASRGDTGTGLYEQYFGPGTRLTVT.

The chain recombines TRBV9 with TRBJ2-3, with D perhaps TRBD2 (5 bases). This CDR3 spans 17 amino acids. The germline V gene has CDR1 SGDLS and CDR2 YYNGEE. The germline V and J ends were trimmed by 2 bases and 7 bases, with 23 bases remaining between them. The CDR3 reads CASSVEITRNPANTQYF. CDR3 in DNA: TGTGCCAGCAGCGTCGAAATTACTAGGAATCCTGCGAATACGCAGTATTTT.

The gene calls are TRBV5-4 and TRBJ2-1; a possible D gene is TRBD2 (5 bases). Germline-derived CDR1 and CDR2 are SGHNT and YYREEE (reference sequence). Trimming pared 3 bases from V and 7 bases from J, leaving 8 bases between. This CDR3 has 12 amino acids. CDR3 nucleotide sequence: TGTGCCAGCAGCTCGGGGAGAAATGAGCAGTTCTTC. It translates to CASSSGRNEQFF.

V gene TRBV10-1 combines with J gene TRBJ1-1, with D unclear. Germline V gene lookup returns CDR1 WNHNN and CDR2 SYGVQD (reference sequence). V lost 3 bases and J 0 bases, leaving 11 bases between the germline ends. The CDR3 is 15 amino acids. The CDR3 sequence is CASSDSSYVNTEAFF. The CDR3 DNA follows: TGCGCCAGCAGTGATAGTAGTTACGTGAACACTGAAGCTTTCTTT.